A selection of T cell receptor beta chains follows, all from one sample in a study of CD8 T cells in Susac syndrome. TCRdb re-called the immunoSEQ multiplex PCR reads through MiXCR, storing one row per CDR3 protein. The sample gives under 25,000 distinct CDR3 sequences, 85% to 95% of which show up once; 0.27% is in the top ten. The material sequenced was CD8+ T cells from PBMCs. The receptors here all came from a human donor in good health. Both conserved end residues are part of each CDR3. A D gene is named only where the DNA matches it firmly. Size tells how often a clone was seen (once, few, many) or the class of an expanded clone, and some rows leave it out.

D: -
size: -
J: TRBJ2-1
V: TRBV4-3
DNA: TGCGCCAGCAGCCAAGATGCAGCTTCCCTTTACTACAATGAGCAGTTCTTC
CDR3: CASSQDAASLYYNEQFF

D: -
size: -
J: TRBJ1-6
V: TRBV27
DNA: TGTGCCAGCGGCAACCGTAATTCACCCCTCCACTTT
CDR3: CASGNRNSPLHF

D: -
size: -
J: TRBJ2-5
V: TRBV7-9
DNA: TGTGCCAGCAGCTTAGCGTTGCCCGGACCGAGAGAGACCCAGTACTTC
CDR3: CASSLALPGPRETQYF

D: -
size: -
J: TRBJ1-1
V: TRBV9
DNA: TGTGCCAGCAGCGCCGGACAGATGAACACTGAAGCTTTCTTT
CDR3: CASSAGQMNTEAFF

D: -
size: -
J: TRBJ2-3
V: TRBV5-4
DNA: TGTGCCAGCAGCCCCGGGACTCCAGGTTTCTCAGATACGCAGTATTTT
CDR3: CASSPGTPGFSDTQYF

D: -
size: -
J: TRBJ1-1
V: TRBV29-1
DNA: TGCAGCGTTGAAGGGAGGTCTTGGAACACTGAAGCTTTCTTT
CDR3: CSVEGRSWNTEAFF

D: TRBD1
size: -
J: TRBJ1-1
V: TRBV7-9
DNA: TGTGCCAGCAGCTCCGGACAGGGTTTGAACACTGAAGCTTTCTTT
CDR3: CASSSGQGLNTEAFF

D: -
size: -
J: TRBJ2-3
V: TRBV9
DNA: TGTGCCAGCAGCGGTCCAGAGGAGGCGGATACGCAGTATTTT
CDR3: CASSGPEEADTQYF

D: -
size: -
J: TRBJ2-2
V: TRBV19
DNA: TGTGCCAGTAGTCCCTATGGGGCAGCGTCGGACACCGGGGAGCTGTTTTTT
CDR3: CASSPYGAASDTGELFF

D: -
size: -
J: TRBJ1-2
V: TRBV11-2
DNA: TGTGCCAGCAGTCTGGAGCAGCCTTTTAACTATGGCTACACCTTC
CDR3: CASSLEQPFNYGYTF

D: -
size: once
J: TRBJ1-1
V: TRBV6-5
DNA: TGTGCCAGCAGCAGCTGGGTGGGAATGAACACTGAAGCTTTCTTT
CDR3: CASSSWVGMNTEAFF

D: -
size: once
J: TRBJ2-5
V: TRBV12-3/TRBV12-4
DNA: TGTGCCAGCAGTTTAGATGGTTTGTCGGAGACCCAGTACTTC
CDR3: CASSLDGLSETQYF

D: -
size: once
J: TRBJ1-5
V: TRBV4-1
DNA: TGCGCCAGCAGCCACGCGGTCCATCAGCCCCAGCATTTT
CDR3: CASSHAVHQPQHF

D: -
size: -
J: TRBJ2-3
V: TRBV9
DNA: TGTGCCAGCAGCGTAGAGGGAAACACAGATACGCAGTATTTT
CDR3: CASSVEGNTDTQYF

D: -
size: -
J: TRBJ2-1
V: TRBV1
DNA: TGCACCAGCAGCCAAGATTTGCCAGGGGGCGGGAATGAGCAGTTCTTC
CDR3: CTSSQDLPGGGNEQFF

D: -
size: -
J: TRBJ1-2
V: TRBV12-3/TRBV12-4
DNA: TGTGCCAGCAGTCCATATTACGCGGGCCCTAGGGAGGGCTACACCTTC
CDR3: CASSPYYAGPREGYTF

D: TRBD1
size: -
J: TRBJ2-2
V: TRBV12-3/TRBV12-4
DNA: TGTGCCAGCAGCCCCGGGACAGGGGCGGGCGGGGAGCTGTTTTTT
CDR3: CASSPGTGAGGELFF

D: -
size: -
J: TRBJ2-4
V: TRBV27
DNA: TGTGCCAGCAGTCCTGGGACAGCCAAAAACATTCAGTACTTC
CDR3: CASSPGTAKNIQYF

D: TRBD2
size: -
J: TRBJ2-3
V: TRBV6-2/TRBV6-3
DNA: TGTGCCAGCAGACCGTCGACTAGCCCAGATACGCAGTATTTT
CDR3: CASRPSTSPDTQYF

D: TRBD1
size: -
J: TRBJ1-1
V: TRBV27
DNA: TGTGCCAGCAGCCGACAGGGGCGCGGGAGCACTGAAGCTTTCTTT
CDR3: CASSRQGRGSTEAFF

D: TRBD1
size: -
J: TRBJ2-1
V: TRBV7-9
DNA: TGTGCCAGCAGCTTAGCGCAGGGGGCGAGTAGAGATGAGCAGTTCTTC
CDR3: CASSLAQGASRDEQFF

D: -
size: -
J: TRBJ2-5
V: TRBV21-1
DNA: TGTGCCAGCAGCAAAGAATCTGGGGCAGACGAGACCCAGTACTTC
CDR3: CASSKESGADETQYF

D: TRBD2
size: -
J: TRBJ2-1
V: TRBV7-8
DNA: TGTGCCAGCAGCCAAAACTATAGCGGGGACTCCTACAATGAGCAGTTCTTC
CDR3: CASSQNYSGDSYNEQFF

D: -
size: -
J: TRBJ2-7
V: TRBV27
DNA: TGTGCCAGCAGGATGGGGGAACTAGCCATCGGCGAGCAGTACTTC
CDR3: CASRMGELAIGEQYF

D: TRBD1
size: -
J: TRBJ1-1
V: TRBV18
DNA: TGTGCCAGCTCACCACGGGCGCGGACCCGGGGGACAGAAACTGGGAACACTGAAGCTTTCTTT
CDR3: CASSPRARTRGTETGNTEAFF

D: -
size: -
J: TRBJ1-6
V: TRBV12-3/TRBV12-4
DNA: TGTGCCAGCAGTTTGGGCGGGGGTGGTTCACCCCTCCACTTT
CDR3: CASSLGGGGSPLHF

D: TRBD1
size: -
J: TRBJ1-2
V: TRBV29-1
DNA: TGCAGCGTAAAGGACAGGGACCTCGGCTACACCTTC
CDR3: CSVKDRDLGYTF

D: TRBD2
size: -
J: TRBJ2-1
V: TRBV6-1
DNA: TGTGCCACCCAGAGGGGACTATCCTACAATGAGCAGTTCTTC
CDR3: CATQRGLSYNEQFF